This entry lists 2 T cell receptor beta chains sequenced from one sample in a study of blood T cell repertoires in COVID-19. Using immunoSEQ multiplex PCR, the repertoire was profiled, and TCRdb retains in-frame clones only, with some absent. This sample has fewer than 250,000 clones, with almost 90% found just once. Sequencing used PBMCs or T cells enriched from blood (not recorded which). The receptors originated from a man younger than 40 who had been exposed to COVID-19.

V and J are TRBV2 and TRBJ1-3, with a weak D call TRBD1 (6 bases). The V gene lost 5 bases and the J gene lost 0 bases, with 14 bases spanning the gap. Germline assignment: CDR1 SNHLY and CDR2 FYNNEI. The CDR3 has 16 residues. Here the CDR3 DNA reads TGTGCCAGCAGTCGGGACACCGTGAGCTCTGGAAACACCATATATTTT. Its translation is CASSRDTVSSGNTIYF.

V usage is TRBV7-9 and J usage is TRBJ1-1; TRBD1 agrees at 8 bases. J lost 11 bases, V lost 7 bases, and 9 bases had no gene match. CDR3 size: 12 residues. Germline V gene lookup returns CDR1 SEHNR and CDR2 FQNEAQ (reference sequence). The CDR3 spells CASTLDRGEAFF. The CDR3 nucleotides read TGTGCCAGCACCCTTGACAGGGGAGAGGCTTTCTTT.